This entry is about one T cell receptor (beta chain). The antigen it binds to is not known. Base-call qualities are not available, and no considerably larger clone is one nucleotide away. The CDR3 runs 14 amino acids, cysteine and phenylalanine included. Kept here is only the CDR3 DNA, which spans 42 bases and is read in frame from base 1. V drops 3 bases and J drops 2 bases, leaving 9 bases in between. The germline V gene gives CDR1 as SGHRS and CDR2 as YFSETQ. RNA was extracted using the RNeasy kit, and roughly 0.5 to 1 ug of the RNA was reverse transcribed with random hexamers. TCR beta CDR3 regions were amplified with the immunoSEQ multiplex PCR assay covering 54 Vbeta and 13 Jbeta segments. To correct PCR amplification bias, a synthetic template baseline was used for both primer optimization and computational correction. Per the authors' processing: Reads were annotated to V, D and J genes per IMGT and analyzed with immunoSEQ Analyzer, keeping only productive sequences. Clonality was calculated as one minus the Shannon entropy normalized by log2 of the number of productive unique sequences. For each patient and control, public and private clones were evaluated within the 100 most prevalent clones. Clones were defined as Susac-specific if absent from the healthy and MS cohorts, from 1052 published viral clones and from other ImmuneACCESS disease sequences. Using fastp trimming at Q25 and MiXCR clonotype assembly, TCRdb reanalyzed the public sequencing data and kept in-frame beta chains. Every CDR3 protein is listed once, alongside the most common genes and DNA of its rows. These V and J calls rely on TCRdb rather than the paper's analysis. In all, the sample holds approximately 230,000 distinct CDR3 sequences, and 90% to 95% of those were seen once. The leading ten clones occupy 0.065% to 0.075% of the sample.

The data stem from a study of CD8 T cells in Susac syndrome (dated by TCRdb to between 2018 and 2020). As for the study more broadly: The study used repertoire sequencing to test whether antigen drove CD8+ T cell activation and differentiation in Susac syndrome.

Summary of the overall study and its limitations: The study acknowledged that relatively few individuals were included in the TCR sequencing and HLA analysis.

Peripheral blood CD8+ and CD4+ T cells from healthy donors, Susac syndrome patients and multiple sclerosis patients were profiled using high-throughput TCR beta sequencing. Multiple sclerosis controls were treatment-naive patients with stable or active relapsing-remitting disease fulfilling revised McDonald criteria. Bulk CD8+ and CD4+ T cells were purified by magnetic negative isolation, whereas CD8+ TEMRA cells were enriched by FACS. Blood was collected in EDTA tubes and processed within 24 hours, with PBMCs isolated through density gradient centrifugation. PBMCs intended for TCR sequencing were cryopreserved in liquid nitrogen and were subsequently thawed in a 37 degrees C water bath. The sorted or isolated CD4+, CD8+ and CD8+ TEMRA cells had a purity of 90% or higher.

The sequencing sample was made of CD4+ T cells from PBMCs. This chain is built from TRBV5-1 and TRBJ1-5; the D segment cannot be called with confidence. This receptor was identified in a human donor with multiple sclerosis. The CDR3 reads CASSSDGGNQPQHF. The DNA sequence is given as TGCGCCAGCAGCTCTGATGGCGGCAATCAGCCCCAGCATTTT.